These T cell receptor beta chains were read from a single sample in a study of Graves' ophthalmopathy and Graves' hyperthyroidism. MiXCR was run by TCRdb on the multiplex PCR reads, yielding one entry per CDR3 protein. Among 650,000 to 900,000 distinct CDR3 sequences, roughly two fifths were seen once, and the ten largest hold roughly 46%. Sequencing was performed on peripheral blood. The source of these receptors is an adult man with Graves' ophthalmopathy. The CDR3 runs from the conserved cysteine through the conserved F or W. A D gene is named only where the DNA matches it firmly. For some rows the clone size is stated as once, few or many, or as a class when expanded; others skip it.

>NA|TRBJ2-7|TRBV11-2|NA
TGTGCCAGCAGCTTCAGTGGGGGGTACTACGAGCAGTACTTC
CASSFSGGYYEQYF
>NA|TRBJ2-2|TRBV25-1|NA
TGTGCCGGCACCGGGGAGCTGTTTTTT
CAGTGELFF
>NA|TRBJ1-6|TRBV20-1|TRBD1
TGCAGTGCTAGCACCAGGGGGCGAGGTAATTCACCCCTCCACTTT
CSASTRGRGNSPLHF
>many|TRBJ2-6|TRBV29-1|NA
TGCAGCCTCATAGACAGGGCCAACGTCCTGACTTTC
CSLIDRANVLTF
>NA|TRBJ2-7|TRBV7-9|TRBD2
TGTGCCAGCAGCCAAACCGGGACTAGCGAGAGAACCTACGAGCAGTACTTC
CASSQTGTSERTYEQYF
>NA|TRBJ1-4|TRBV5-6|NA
TGTGCCAGCAGCTTTTCTAATAGCGAAAAACTGTTTTTT
CASSFSNSEKLFF
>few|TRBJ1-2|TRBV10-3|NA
TGTGCCAGCACCAGGAGAACTGACAACTATGGCTACACCTTC
CASTRRTDNYGYTF
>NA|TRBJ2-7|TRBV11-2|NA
TGTGCTAGCTCAAACAGAGGAGCCTACGAGCAGTACTTC
CASSNRGAYEQYF
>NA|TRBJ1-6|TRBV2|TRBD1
TGTGCCAGCAGTTACACAGGGGGCGATTCACCCCTCCACTTT
CASSYTGGDSPLHF
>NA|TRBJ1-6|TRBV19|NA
TGTGCCAGTAGTATCCTCGGGAATTCACCCCTCCACTTT
CASSILGNSPLHF
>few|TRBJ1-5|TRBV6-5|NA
TGTGCCAGCAGTCAACAGATCAATCAGCCCCAGCATTTT
CASSQQINQPQHF
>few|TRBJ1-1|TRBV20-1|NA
TGCAGTGCTAGAGATGGGGCTTCGGGCACTGAAGCTTTCTTT
CSARDGASGTEAFF
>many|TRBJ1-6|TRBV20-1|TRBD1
TGCAGTGCTAAGGGACAGGCGAATTCACCCCTCCACTTT
CSAKGQANSPLHF
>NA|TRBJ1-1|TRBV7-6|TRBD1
TGTGCCAGCAGCACCAGGGGGGGGTATGAAGCTTTCTTT
CASSTRGGYEAFF
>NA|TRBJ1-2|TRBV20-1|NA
TGCAGTGCTAGAGGGGTAGCTAACTATGGCTACACCTTC
CSARGVANYGYTF
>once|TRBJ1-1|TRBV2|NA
TGTGCCAGCGCTACGGGGGGCACTGAAGCTTTCTTT
CASATGGTEAFF
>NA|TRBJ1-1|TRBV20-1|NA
TGCAGTGCTGCGACCGGGACTGAAGCTTTCTTT
CSAATGTEAFF
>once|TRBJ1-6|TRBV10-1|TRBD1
TGCGCCAGCAGCCGGGACAGGGAGGATTCACCCCTCCACTTT
CASSRDREDSPLHF
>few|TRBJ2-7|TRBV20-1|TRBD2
TGCAGTGCTTTGAGCGGGAGAATCTACGAGCAGTACTTC
CSALSGRIYEQYF
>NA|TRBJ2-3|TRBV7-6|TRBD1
TGTGCCAGCACTCGGGACAGGGGGACAGATACGCAGTATTTT
CASTRDRGTDTQYF
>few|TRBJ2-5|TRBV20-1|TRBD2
TGCAGTGCTAGCCCGGGACTAGCGGGAGTACGAGAGACCCAGTACTTC
CSASPGLAGVRETQYF
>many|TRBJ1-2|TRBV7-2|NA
TGTGCCAGCAGCTTATCTTCGAACTATGGCTACACCTTC
CASSLSSNYGYTF